This TCR beta chain was identified in a study of neurological immune-mediated disorders. V shed 8 bases, J shed 6 bases, and the junction held 10 bases outside the gene matches. This CDR3 comprises 14 residues. Germline V gives CDR1 MNHEY, CDR2 SMNVEV (reference sequence). This clonotype was seen at least ten times. TCRdb re-called the 5' RACE reads through MiXCR, storing one row per CDR3 protein. In the table there are about 66,000 distinct CDR3 sequences, around 3.1% of which are singletons. This TCR was recovered from a middle-aged man with multiple sclerosis. The chain joins TRBV27 to TRBJ2-7; 10 nucleotides align to TRBD1. The sequencing input was PBMCs. The CDR3 nucleotides are TGTGCCAGCCCGTTCGAGACAGGGGGCCGCGAGCAGTACTTC. Translation gives CASPFETGGREQYF.